Sequencing of this T cell receptor beta chain was carried out in a study of cytomegalovirus exposure and HLA in healthy donors. It was with 60 Vbeta and 13 Jbeta primers that the PCR ran. Sequencing was performed with immunoSEQ multiplex PCR; in TCRdb, only in-frame clones are kept and a portion is missing. This sample contains around 100,000 clones. Trimming removed 0 bases at V and 1 base at J, with 10 bases between. Germline V gene lookup returns CDR1 SGHNT and CDR2 YYREEE (reference sequence). CDR3 length equals 15 residues. This sequence joins TRBV5-4 and TRBJ1-1; possible D gene TRBD1, 6 bases. The receptor's source is a man aged 40-49 years in good health and CMV-seronegative. Material: PBMCs. CDR3 residues: CASSLVKGQNTEAFF. In DNA, the CDR3 is TGTGCCAGCAGCTTGGTTAAGGGACAGAACACTGAAGCTTTCTTT.